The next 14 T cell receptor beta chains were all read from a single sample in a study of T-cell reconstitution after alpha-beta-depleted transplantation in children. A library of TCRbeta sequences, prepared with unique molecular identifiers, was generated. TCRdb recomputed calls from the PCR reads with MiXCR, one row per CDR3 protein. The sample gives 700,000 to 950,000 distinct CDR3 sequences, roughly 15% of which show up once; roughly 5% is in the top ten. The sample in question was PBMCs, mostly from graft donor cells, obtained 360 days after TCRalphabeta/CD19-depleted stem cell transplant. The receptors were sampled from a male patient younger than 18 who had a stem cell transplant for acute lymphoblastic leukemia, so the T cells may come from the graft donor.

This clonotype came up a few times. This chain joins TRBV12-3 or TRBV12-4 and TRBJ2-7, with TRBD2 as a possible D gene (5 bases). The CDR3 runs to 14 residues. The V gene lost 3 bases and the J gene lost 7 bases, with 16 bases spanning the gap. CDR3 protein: CASSLWTLLGEQYF. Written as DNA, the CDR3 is TGTGCCAGCAGTTTGTGGACTCTCCTAGGTGAGCAGTACTTC.

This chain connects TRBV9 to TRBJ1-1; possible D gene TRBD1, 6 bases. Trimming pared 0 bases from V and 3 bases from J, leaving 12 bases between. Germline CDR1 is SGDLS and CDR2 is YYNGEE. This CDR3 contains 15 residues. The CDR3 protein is CASSVETGDDTEAFF. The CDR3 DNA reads TGTGCCAGCAGCGTAGAGACAGGTGATGACACTGAAGCTTTCTTT.

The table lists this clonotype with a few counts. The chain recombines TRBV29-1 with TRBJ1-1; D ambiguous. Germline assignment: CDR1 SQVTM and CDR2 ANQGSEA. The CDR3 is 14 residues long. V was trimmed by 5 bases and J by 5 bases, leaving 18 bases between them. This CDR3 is CSVLNYGRKTEAFF. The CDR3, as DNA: TGCAGCGTTCTCAACTACGGACGGAAGACTGAAGCTTTCTTT.

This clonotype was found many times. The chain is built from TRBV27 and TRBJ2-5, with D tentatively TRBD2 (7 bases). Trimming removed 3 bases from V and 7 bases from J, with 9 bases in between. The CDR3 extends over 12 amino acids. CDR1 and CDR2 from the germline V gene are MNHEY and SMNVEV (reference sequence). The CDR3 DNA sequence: TGTGCCAGCAGTTTTAGGGGGGGGACCCAGTACTTC. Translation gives CASSFRGGTQYF.

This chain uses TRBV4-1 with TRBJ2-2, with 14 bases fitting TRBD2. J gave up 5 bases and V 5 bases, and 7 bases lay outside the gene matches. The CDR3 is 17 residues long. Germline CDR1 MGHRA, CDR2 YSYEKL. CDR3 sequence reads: CASSAGTSGRPTGELFF. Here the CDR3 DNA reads TGCGCCAGCAGCGCCGGGACTAGCGGGAGACCAACCGGGGAGCTGTTTTTT.

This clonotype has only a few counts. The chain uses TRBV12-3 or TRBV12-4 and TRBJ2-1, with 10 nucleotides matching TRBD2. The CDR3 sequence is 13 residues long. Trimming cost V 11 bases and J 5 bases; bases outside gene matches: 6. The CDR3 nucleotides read TGTGCCGGCGGGACTAGCGCTAACAATGAGCAGTTCTTC. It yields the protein CAGGTSANNEQFF.

The CDR3 reads CASSLSQGDTQYF. In DNA, the CDR3 is TGTGCCAGCAGCCTGAGCCAGGGAGATACGCAGTATTTT. J is TRBJ2-3 and V is TRBV7-2; weak D call: TRBD1 (5 bases). With 5 bases removed from V and 5 bases from J, the gap between germline ends came to 11 bases. Germline values: CDR1 SGHTA, CDR2 FQGNSA. CDR3 length equals 13 residues.

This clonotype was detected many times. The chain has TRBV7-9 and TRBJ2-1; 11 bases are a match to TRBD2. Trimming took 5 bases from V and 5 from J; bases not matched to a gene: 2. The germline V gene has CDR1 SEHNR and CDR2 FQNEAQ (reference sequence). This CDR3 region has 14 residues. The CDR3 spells CASSQGLADNEQFF. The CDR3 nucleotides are TGTGCCAGCAGCCAGGGACTAGCGGACAATGAGCAGTTCTTC. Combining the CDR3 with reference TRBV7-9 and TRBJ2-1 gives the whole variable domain DTGVSQNPRHKITKRGQNVTFRCDPISEHNRLYWYRQTLGQGPEFLTYFQNEAQLEKSRLLSDRFSAERPKGSFSTLEIQRTEQGDSAMYLCASSQGLADNEQFFGPGTRLTVL.

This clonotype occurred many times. CDR3 residues: CASSPTSGTEWDTQYF. As DNA, the CDR3 is TGTGCCAGCAGCCCCACTAGCGGGACTGAATGGGATACGCAGTATTTT. This chain connects TRBV7-9 to TRBJ2-3; 10 bases align to TRBD2. The CDR3 is 16 residues long. The germline CDR1 and CDR2 sequences are SEHNR and FQNEAQ (reference sequence). With V trimmed by 5 bases and J by 6 bases, 11 bases remained unmatched.

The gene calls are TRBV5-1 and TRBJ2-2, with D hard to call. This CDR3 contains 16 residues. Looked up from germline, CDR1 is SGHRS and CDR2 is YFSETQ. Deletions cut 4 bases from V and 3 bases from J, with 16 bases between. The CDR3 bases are TGCGCCAGCAGCCCGCCGGGTAGCCCACACACCGGGGAGCTGTTTTTT. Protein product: CASSPPGSPHTGELFF.

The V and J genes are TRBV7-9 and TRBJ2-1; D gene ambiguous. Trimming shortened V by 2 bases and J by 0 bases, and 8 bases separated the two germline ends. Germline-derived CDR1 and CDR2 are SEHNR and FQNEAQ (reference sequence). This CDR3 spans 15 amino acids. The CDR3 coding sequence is TGTGCCAGCAGCTTAAGGCAGAGCTCCTACAATGAGCAGTTCTTC. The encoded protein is CASSLRQSSYNEQFF.

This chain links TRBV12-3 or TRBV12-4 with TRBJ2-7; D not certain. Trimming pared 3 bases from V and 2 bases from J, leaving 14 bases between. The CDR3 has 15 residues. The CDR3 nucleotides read TGTGCCAGCAGTTTCCGACCGACAAACACCTACGAGCAGTACTTC. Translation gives CASSFRPTNTYEQYF.

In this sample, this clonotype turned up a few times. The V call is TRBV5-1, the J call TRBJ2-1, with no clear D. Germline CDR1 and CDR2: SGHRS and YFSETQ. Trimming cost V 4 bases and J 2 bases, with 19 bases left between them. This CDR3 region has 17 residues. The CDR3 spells CASSAGAVLYPYNEQFF. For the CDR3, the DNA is TGCGCCAGCAGCGCTGGAGCAGTCCTCTATCCCTACAATGAGCAGTTCTTC.

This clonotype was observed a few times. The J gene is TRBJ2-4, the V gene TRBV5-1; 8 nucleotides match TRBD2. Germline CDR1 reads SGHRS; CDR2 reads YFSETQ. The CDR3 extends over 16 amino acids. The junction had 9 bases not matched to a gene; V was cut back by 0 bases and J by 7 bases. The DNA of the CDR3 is TGCGCCAGCAGCTTGGTGGCGGGAGGAGTCAGGAACATTCAGTACTTC. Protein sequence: CASSLVAGGVRNIQYF.